This T cell receptor (beta chain) was sequenced in a study of vaccination and CD4 T cells after COVID-19. On the study more broadly: Following dose two, a median roughly 72 days (range 14 to 241) passed before post-vaccine samples were taken.

Treatment given: approximately 9-day PBMC culture with coronavirus spike peptide pools or control peptides (ViraFEST assay). Sequencing of the DNA from cultured CD4+ T cells was carried out with the Oncomine TCR Beta short-read assay. Cultured CD4+ T cells were the source of extracted genomic DNA. MiXCR, applied by TCRdb to the PCR reads, yields one record per CDR3 protein. The profile covers 14,000 or so distinct CDR3 sequences, with less than 65% appearing a single time and 7.5% to 9.5% taken by the ten largest. This clonotype has more than one count but fewer than ten. The antigen remains undetermined. The receptor comes from a human donor who had recovered from COVID-19. The input for sequencing was CD4+ T cells from blood, cultured in vitro, taken before SARS-CoV-2 vaccination.

Here the CDR3 DNA reads TGTGCCAGCAGCTTAACAGCAATCAATCAGCCCCAGCATTTT. Protein sequence: CASSLTAINQPQHF. The chain has TRBV7-8 and TRBJ1-5, with D unclear. The ends were cut back, 2 bases at V and 3 bases at J, with 8 bases in the middle. The CDR3 spans 14 residues. Germline values: CDR1 SGHVS, CDR2 FQNEAQ.